These 21 T cell receptor beta chains originate from one sample sequenced in a study of T cell changes during pregnancy in multiple sclerosis. TCRdb keeps only in-frame clones here, not all; method: immunoSEQ multiplex PCR. The data contain tens of thousands of clones, around 90% of them singletons. The sample consisted of CD4+ T cells from peripheral blood mononuclear cells, taken in the third trimester of pregnancy. Receptors were obtained from a female donor with multiple sclerosis, enrolled in a pregnancy study.

The chain has TRBV5-4 and TRBJ1-2; 8 bases agree with TRBD1. Germline V gene sequence: CDR1 SGHNT, CDR2 YYREEE (reference sequence). The V and J ends lost 2 bases and 8 bases, in that order; junction bases with no gene match: 5. The CDR3 extends over 13 amino acids. CDR3 residues: CASSLQGDSGYTF. The CDR3 region has the DNA TGTGCCAGCAGCTTACAGGGGGATTCGGGCTACACCTTC.

The J gene is TRBJ2-3, the V gene TRBV9, with D unresolved. Germline CDR1 reads SGDLS; CDR2 reads YYNGEE. Trimming stripped 6 bases from V and 4 bases from J, with 12 bases between. The CDR3 is made up of 13 amino acids. CDR3 loop: CASTIAPPDTQYF. For the CDR3, the DNA is TGTGCCAGCACCATTGCGCCCCCAGATACGCAGTATTTT.

The chain combines TRBV6-1 with TRBJ2-2; 8 nucleotides align to TRBD1. Looked up from germline, CDR1 is MNHNS and CDR2 is SASEGT. J gave up 1 base and V 7 bases, and 5 bases lay outside the gene matches. The CDR3 is made up of 15 amino acids. CDR3 DNA: TGTGCCAGCACTAGGACAGGGCTGAACACCGGGGAGCTGTTTTTT. Its protein is CASTRTGLNTGELFF.

J is TRBJ2-7 and V is TRBV7-6; D gene uncertain. Germline V gene sequence: CDR1 SGHVS, CDR2 FNYEAQ. The CDR3 consists of 16 residues. V was clipped by 5 bases and J by 4 bases, with 21 bases between them. CDR3 protein: CASSTSRSGFGYEQYF. The CDR3 DNA sequence: TGTGCCAGCAGCACGAGTCGGTCCGGGTTCGGGTACGAGCAGTACTTC.

The rearrangement uses TRBV10-1 and TRBJ2-4, with 8 bases that match TRBD2. V was clipped by 3 bases and J by 0 bases; unmatched bases: 10. Germline V CDR1 and CDR2: WNHNN, SYGVQD (reference sequence). This CDR3 has 18 residues. The CDR3: CASSDKRGFRLAKNIQYF. The DNA for the CDR3 is TGCGCCAGCAGTGACAAGCGGGGGTTTAGACTAGCCAAAAACATTCAGTACTTC.

The chain couples TRBV30 to TRBJ2-7; 9 nucleotides match TRBD2. This CDR3 has 15 residues. Germline CDR1 and CDR2: GTSNPN and SVGIG (reference sequence). With V trimmed by 3 bases and J by 7 bases, 13 bases remained unmatched. The CDR3, as DNA: TGTGCCTGGAGGGGGGGGGCTAGCGGGGCTGGGGAGCAGTACTTC. Translation gives CAWRGGASGAGEQYF.

The chain uses TRBV19 and TRBJ2-5; TRBD2 matches at 7 bases. Germline assignment: CDR1 LNHDA and CDR2 SQIVND (reference sequence). The CDR3 totals 14 residues. Unmatched junction bases numbered 7, after V lost 5 bases and J lost 4 bases. In DNA, the CDR3 is TGTGCCAGTAGTCCGCTGGGCGGGGGAGAGACCCAGTACTTC. Protein sequence: CASSPLGGGETQYF.

This clone was observed a handful of times. This chain links TRBV25-1 with TRBJ1-1, with D unresolved. Trimming left V 1 base short and J 14 bases short, with 11 bases between. The CDR3 has 11 amino acids. Per the germline V gene, CDR1 is MGHDK and CDR2 is SYGVNS. The CDR3 sequence: CASSEFRGVFF. DNA of the CDR3: TGTGCCAGCAGTGAATTCCGGGGAGTGTTCTTT.

This chain links TRBV11-3 with TRBJ2-1; tentatively, D is TRBD2 (7 bases). The CDR3 spans 18 residues. Germline assignment: CDR1 SGHNT and CDR2 YENEEA. Trimming pared 0 bases from V and 2 bases from J, leaving 17 bases between. CDR3 region: CASSLERGGRSAYNEQFF. The DNA of the CDR3 is TGTGCCAGCAGCTTAGAAAGGGGGGGGCGCTCGGCCTACAATGAGCAGTTCTTC.

This chain uses TRBV7-2 with TRBJ2-3; D perhaps matches TRBD2 (5 bases). Trimming took off 2 bases at V and 2 bases at J, with 23 bases between the two ends. The germline V gene has CDR1 SGHTA and CDR2 FQGNSA. This CDR3 has 19 amino acids. In DNA, the CDR3 is TGTGCCAGCAGCTTATTGGGGTTGACTAACAAAGGGTTCACAGATACGCAGTATTTT. This codes for CASSLLGLTNKGFTDTQYF.

The rearrangement joins TRBV6-5 to TRBJ2-7, with TRBD1 as a possible D gene (5 bases). Germline V gives CDR1 MNHEY, CDR2 SVGAGI. The V end lost 4 bases, the J end lost 1 base, and 8 bases lay between the germline ends. The CDR3 runs 13 residues. The CDR3 DNA is TGTGCCAGCAGTTCCAGGGATTCCTACGAGCAGTACTTC. Translated: CASSSRDSYEQYF.

The chain employs TRBV2 and TRBJ2-7; D not certain. Per the germline V gene, CDR1 is SNHLY and CDR2 is FYNNEI. V was pared by 9 bases and J by 0 bases, with 9 bases between. The CDR3 sequence is 12 residues long. CDR3 residues: CASYLSSYEQYF. DNA for the CDR3: TGTGCCAGTTATCTCTCCTCCTACGAGCAGTACTTC.

The gene calls are TRBV30 and TRBJ2-7; D not certain. Germline V gene sequence: CDR1 GTSNPN, CDR2 SVGIG (reference sequence). The CDR3 length is 14 residues. The V end was cut by 4 bases, the J end by 3 bases, with 16 bases between. The CDR3 protein is CAWTREALLYEQYF. CDR3 bases: TGTGCCTGGACGAGAGAGGCCCTCCTCTACGAGCAGTACTTC. The full variable domain, its missing parts supplied by reference TRBV30 and TRBJ2-7, is SQTIHQWPATLVQPVGSPLSLECTVEGTSNPNLYWYRQAAGRGLQLLFYSVGIGQISSEVPQNLSASRPQDRQFILSSKKLLLSDSGFYLCAWTREALLYEQYFGPGTRLTVT.

This clone was recorded once. The chain has TRBV7-2 and TRBJ2-4; a weak D match, TRBD2 (6 bases). The CDR3 is made up of 14 amino acids. V gave up 5 bases and J gave up 3 bases, with 11 bases separating them. Germline lookup yields CDR1 SGHTA and CDR2 FQGNSA. CDR3 residues: CASSGRGDKNIQYF. In DNA, the CDR3 is TGTGCCAGCAGCGGGCGGGGCGACAAAAACATTCAGTACTTC.

This chain connects TRBV7-6 to TRBJ2-1, with 14 bases aligning to TRBD2. Germline lookup yields CDR1 SGHVS and CDR2 FNYEAQ. V dropped 5 bases and J dropped 5; count of bases not matched to a gene: 8. The CDR3 is made up of 17 amino acids. DNA for the CDR3: TGTGCCAGCAGCCTCTTAACGGGACTAGCGGGGGACAATGAGCAGTTCTTC. Its translation: CASSLLTGLAGDNEQFF.

This rearrangement joins TRBV19 to TRBJ1-2, with 8 bases identical to TRBD1. V dropped 1 base and J dropped 2; count of bases not matched to a gene: 6. Looked up from germline, CDR1 is LNHDA and CDR2 is SQIVND (reference sequence). The CDR3 consists of 16 residues. The CDR3 here is CASSIAGTGENYGYTF. The CDR3 DNA reads TGTGCCAGTAGTATAGCGGGGACAGGAGAAAACTATGGCTACACCTTC. Supplemented by reference TRBV19 and TRBJ1-2, the full variable domain reads DGGITQSPKYLFRKEGQNVTLSCEQNLNHDAMYWYRQDPGQGLRLIYYSQIVNDFQKGDIAEGYSVSREKKESFPLTVTSAQKNPTAFYLCASSIAGTGENYGYTFGSGTRLTVV.

The chain is built from TRBV18 and TRBJ2-1; 8 nucleotides match TRBD2. The CDR3 is made up of 19 amino acids. CDR1 KGHSH and CDR2 LQKENI come from the germline V gene. V lost 4 bases to trimming and J lost 5 bases; unmatched junction nucleotides: 19. CDR3 region: CASSLLFRGGGLTDNEQFF. CDR3 nucleotides: TGTGCCAGCTCACTCCTTTTTCGGGGCGGGGGGTTGACCGACAATGAGCAGTTCTTC.

The chain has TRBV6-7 and TRBJ1-2; tentative D call: TRBD1 (6 bases). TRBV6-7 is reported as an ORF; its role is uncertain. This CDR3 has 16 amino acids. Trimming left V 0 bases short and J 2 bases short, with 13 bases between. CDR3 DNA: TGTGCCAGCAGTTACTCAAGGACAGATAGAAACTATGGCTACACCTTC. Its translation is CASSYSRTDRNYGYTF.

This chain links TRBV18 with TRBJ2-1; D remains ambiguous. The length of the CDR3 is 18 residues. Germline V gene sequence: CDR1 KGHSH, CDR2 LQKENI. V lost 3 bases to trimming and J lost 9 bases, with 27 bases between them. The CDR3 DNA sequence: TGTGCCAGCTCACCGTCCGTTTCCCGAGGCCACCTCCCAAGTGAGCAGTTCTTC. This translates into CASSPSVSRGHLPSEQFF.

The rearrangement links TRBV4-2 to TRBJ2-7; D may be TRBD1 (6 bases). V was pared by 3 bases and J by 2 bases, with 14 bases between. Germline-derived CDR1 and CDR2 are LGHNA and YNFKEQ. This CDR3 spans 15 amino acids. The chain's CDR3 is CASSQNRENPYEQYF. The CDR3 DNA reads TGTGCCAGCAGCCAGAACAGGGAAAACCCCTACGAGCAGTACTTC.

This sequence joins TRBV5-1 and TRBJ2-4; 9 nucleotides match TRBD1. The germline V gene encodes CDR1 SGHRS and CDR2 YFSETQ. The CDR3 has 15 amino acids. V trimming: 5 bases; J trimming: 8 bases; junction bases outside the gene matches: 11. The CDR3 loop is CASSSDRGGLDIQYF. The CDR3 bases are TGCGCCAGCAGTTCCGACAGGGGGGGGCTGGACATTCAGTACTTC.